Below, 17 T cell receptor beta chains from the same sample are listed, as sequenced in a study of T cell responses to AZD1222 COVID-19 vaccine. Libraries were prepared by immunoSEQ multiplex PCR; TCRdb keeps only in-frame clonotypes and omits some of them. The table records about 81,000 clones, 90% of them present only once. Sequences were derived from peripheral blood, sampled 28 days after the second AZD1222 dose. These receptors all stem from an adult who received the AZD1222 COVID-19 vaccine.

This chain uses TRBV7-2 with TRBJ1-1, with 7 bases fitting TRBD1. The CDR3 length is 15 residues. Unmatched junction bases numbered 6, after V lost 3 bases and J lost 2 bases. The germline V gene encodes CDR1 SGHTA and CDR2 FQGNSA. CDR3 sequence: CASSLAGGVNTEAFF. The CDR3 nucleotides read TGTGCCAGCAGCTTGGCAGGGGGAGTAAACACTGAAGCTTTCTTT. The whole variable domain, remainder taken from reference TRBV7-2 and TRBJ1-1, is GAGVSQSPSNKVTEKGKDVELRCDPISGHTALYWYRQSLGQGLEFLIYFQGNSAPDKSGLPSDRFSAERTGGSVSTLTIQRTQQEDSAVYLCASSLAGGVNTEAFFGQGTRLTVV.

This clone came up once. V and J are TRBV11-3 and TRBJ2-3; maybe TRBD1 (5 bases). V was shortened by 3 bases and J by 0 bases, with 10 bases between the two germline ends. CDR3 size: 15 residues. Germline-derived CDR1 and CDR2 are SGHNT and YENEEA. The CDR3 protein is CASSFGKGSTDTQYF. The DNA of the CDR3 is TGTGCCAGCAGCTTCGGCAAGGGGAGCACAGATACGCAGTATTTT.

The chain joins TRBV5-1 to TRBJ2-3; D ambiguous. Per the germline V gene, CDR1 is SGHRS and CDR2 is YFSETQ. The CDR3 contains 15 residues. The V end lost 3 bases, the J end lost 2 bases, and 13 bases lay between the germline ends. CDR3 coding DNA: TGCGCCAGCAGCTCGCCGACTGGGCCCACAGATACGCAGTATTTT. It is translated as CASSSPTGPTDTQYF.

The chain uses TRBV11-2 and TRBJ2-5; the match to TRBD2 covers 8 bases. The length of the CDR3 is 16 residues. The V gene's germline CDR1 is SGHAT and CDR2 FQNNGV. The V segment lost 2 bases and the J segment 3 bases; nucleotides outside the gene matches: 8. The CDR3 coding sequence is TGTGCCAGCAGCTTAACTGGCGGGAGGAGGGAAGAGACCCAGTACTTC. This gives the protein CASSLTGGRREETQYF.

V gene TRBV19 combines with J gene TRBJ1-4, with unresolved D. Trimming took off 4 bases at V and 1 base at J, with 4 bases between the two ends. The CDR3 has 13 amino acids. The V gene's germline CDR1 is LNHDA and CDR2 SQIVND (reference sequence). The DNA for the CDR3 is TGTGCCAGTAGTACACGAACTAATGAAAAACTGTTTTTT. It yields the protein CASSTRTNEKLFF.

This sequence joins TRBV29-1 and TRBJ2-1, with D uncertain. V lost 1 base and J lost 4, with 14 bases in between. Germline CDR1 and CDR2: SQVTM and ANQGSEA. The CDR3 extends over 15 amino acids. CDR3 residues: CSVEGWSNPYNEQFF. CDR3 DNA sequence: TGCAGCGTTGAAGGGTGGAGCAACCCGTACAATGAGCAGTTCTTC.

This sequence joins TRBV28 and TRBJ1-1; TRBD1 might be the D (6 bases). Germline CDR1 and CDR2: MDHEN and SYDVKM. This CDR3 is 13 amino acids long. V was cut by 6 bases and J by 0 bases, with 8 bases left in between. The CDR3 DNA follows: TGTGCCAGCAGGGGGACACTGAACACTGAAGCTTTCTTT. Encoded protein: CASRGTLNTEAFF.

In DNA, the CDR3 is TGCGCCAGCAGTTCCGGGGACGCGAACACCGGGGAGCTGTTTTTT. Translation gives CASSSGDANTGELFF. This rearrangement joins TRBV5-1 to TRBJ2-2; the D call may be TRBD1 or TRBD2 (5 bases each). This CDR3 has 15 residues. The V and J ends lost 5 bases and 0 bases respectively, with 11 bases between them. CDR1 SGHRS and CDR2 YFSETQ come from the germline V gene.

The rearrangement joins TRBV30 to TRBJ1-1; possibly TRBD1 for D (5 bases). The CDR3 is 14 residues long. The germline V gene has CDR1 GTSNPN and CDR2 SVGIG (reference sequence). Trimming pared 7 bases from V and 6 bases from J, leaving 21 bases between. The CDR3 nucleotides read TGTGCCTCGGACACGCGAGGAGGGTTGTCTGAAGCTTTCTTT. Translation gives CASDTRGGLSEAFF.

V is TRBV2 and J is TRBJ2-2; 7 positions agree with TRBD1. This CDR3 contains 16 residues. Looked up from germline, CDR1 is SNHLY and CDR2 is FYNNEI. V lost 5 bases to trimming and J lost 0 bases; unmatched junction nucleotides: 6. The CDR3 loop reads CASSFSGTANTGELFF. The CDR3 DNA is TGTGCCAGCAGTTTCTCCGGGACAGCGAACACCGGGGAGCTGTTTTTT. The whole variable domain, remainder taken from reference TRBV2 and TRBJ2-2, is EPEVTQTPSHQVTQMGQEVILRCVPISNHLYFYWYRQILGQKVEFLVSFYNNEISEKSEIFDDQFSVERPDGSNFTLKIRSTKLEDSAMYFCASSFSGTANTGELFFGEGSRLTVL.

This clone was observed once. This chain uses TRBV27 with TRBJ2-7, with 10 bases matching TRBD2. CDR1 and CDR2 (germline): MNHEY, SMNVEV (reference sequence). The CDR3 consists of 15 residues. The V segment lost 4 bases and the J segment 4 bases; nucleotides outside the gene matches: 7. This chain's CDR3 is CASSWGSGGAYEQYF. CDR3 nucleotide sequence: TGTGCCAGCAGTTGGGGAAGCGGGGGGGCTTACGAGCAGTACTTC.

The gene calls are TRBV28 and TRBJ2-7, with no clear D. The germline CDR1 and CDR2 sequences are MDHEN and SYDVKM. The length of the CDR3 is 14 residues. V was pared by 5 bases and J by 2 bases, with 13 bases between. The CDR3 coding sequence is TGTGCCAGCAGTATCCCTGCAAATACCTACGAGCAGTACTTC. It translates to CASSIPANTYEQYF.

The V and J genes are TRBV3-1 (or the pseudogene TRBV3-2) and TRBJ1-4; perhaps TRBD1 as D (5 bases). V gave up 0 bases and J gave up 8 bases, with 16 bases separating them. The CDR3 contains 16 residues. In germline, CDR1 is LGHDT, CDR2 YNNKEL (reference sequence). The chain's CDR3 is CASSQDRGTDREKLFF. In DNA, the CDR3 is TGTGCCAGCAGCCAAGATCGGGGGACCGATAGGGAAAAACTGTTTTTT.

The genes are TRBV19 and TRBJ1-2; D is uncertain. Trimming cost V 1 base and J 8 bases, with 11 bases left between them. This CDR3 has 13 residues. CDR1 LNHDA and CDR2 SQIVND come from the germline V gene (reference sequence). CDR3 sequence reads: CASSIVVKAGYTF. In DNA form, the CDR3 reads TGTGCCAGTAGTATAGTAGTAAAGGCGGGCTACACCTTC.

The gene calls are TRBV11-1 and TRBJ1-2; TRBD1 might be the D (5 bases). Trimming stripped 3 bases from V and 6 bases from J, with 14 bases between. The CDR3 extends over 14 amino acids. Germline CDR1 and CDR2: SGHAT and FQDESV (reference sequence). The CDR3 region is CASSFWDSRHGYTF. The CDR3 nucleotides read TGTGCCAGCAGCTTTTGGGACTCTAGGCATGGCTACACCTTC.

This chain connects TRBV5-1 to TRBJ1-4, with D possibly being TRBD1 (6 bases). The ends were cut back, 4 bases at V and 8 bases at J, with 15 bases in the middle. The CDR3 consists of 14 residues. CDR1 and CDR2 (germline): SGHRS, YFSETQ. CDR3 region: CASSATGLGEKLFF. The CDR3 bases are TGCGCCAGCAGCGCTACAGGGCTAGGGGAAAAACTGTTTTTT.

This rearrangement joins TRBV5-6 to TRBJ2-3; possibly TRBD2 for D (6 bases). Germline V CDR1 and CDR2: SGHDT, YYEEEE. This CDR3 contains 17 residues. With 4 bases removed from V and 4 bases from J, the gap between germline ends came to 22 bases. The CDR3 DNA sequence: TGTGCCAGCAGCCTTACCCATCGTTTAGCGGATGCAGATACGCAGTATTTT. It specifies CASSLTHRLADADTQYF.